These 9 T cell receptor beta chains came from one sample sequenced in a study of read filtering for tumor transcriptome and immune sequencing. From approximately 430 ng of RNA, a library with molecular barcoded alpha/delta and beta/gamma adaptors was made. MiXCR, applied by TCRdb to the reads, yields one record per CDR3 protein. This sample carries 90,000 or so distinct CDR3 sequences, 20% to 25% of them seen once, and the ten largest clones take 9.5% to 12%. The sequenced sample was a population of CD138-negative cells sorted from bone marrow. The receptors originated from a donor at least 40 years old with multiple myeloma.

This clonotype has a handful of counts. A clone one base away is much larger, so this may be a read error. This chain connects TRBV28 to TRBJ2-5; tentatively, D is TRBD2 (5 bases). The length of the CDR3 is 14 residues. Per germline, CDR1 MDHEN and CDR2 SYDVKM. The CDR3 protein is CASSSGSFQGTQYF. The DNA of the CDR3 is TGTGCCAGCAGTTCGGGGAGCTTCCAAGGGACCCAGTACTTC.

Details on this clonotype: A much larger clone differs from this one at a single base, so this may be a read error. The chain uses TRBV2 and TRBJ1-1; D is unresolved. Germline CDR1 reads SNHLY; CDR2 reads FYNNEI. CDR3 length: 12 residues. The CDR3 DNA is TGTGCCAGCAGTGATGTAGCACACCTGGCTCTCTTT. Translated, it gives CASSDVAHLALF.

Details on this clonotype: A much larger clone lies a single base off, so this may be a read error. The genes are TRBV7-9 and TRBJ1-4; D remains ambiguous. CDR1 and CDR2 from the germline V gene are SEHNR and FQNEAQ (reference sequence). The length of the CDR3 is 12 residues. V lost 7 bases to trimming and J lost 7 bases, with 10 bases between them. This CDR3 reads CASTTKGEKLFF. CDR3 coding DNA: TGTGCCAGCACCACGAAGGGTGAAAAACTGTTTTTT.

This clonotype was counted once. The chain recombines TRBV12-3 or TRBV12-4 with TRBJ2-1; D uncertain. The V end was cut by 8 bases, the J end by 8 bases, with 10 bases between. CDR3 length: 11 amino acids. The CDR3 region is CASRTGDEQFF. The CDR3 coding sequence is TGTGCCAGCCGCACTGGGGATGAGCAGTTCTTC.

This clonotype showed up many times. The V and J genes are TRBV5-1 and TRBJ1-1, with D possibly being TRBD1 (5 bases). Trimming left V 5 bases short and J 5 bases short, with 13 bases between. Looked up from germline, CDR1 is SGHRS and CDR2 is YFSETQ. This CDR3 is built from 13 residues. The CDR3 sequence is CASSSDSQTEAFF. Written as DNA, the CDR3 is TGCGCCAGCAGTAGCGACAGCCAAACTGAAGCTTTCTTT.

This clonotype was counted ten times or more. V gene TRBV29-1 combines with J gene TRBJ2-5; 9 nucleotides match TRBD2. CDR3 length equals 13 residues. Per germline, CDR1 SQVTM and CDR2 ANQGSEA. V shed 7 bases and J 4 bases; nucleotides not matched to a gene: 7. CDR3 bases: TGCAGCGCTTCGGGGACTAGCTTAGAGACCCAGTACTTC. Translating it yields CSASGTSLETQYF. The full variable domain, its missing parts supplied by reference TRBV29-1 and TRBJ2-5, is SAVISQKPSRDICQRGTSLTIQCQVDSQVTMMFWYRQQPGQSLTLIATANQGSEATYESGFVIDKFPISRPNLTFSTLTVSNMSPEDSSIYLCSASGTSLETQYFGPGTRLLVL.

This clonotype was observed at least ten times. The gene calls are TRBV2 and TRBJ2-1; 7 bases line up with TRBD2. V was clipped by 2 bases and J by 5 bases; unmatched bases: 21. The CDR3 has 20 amino acids. Germline V gene data show CDR1 as SNHLY and CDR2 as FYNNEI. For the CDR3, the DNA is TGTGCCAGCAGTGAATATTTGGCAGGGAAGCGGGGAGCCCCCAACAATGAGCAGTTCTTC. Translated: CASSEYLAGKRGAPNNEQFF.

J is TRBJ2-1 and V is TRBV20-1; a weak D match, TRBD2 (5 bases). The CDR3 extends over 14 amino acids. Deletions cut 0 bases from V and 8 bases from J, with 14 bases between. Germline CDR1 reads DFQATT; CDR2 reads SNEGSKA (reference sequence). For the CDR3, the DNA is TGCAGTGCTAGAGAAGGTGGGAGTTACGATGAGCAGTTCTTC. It yields the protein CSAREGGSYDEQFF.

The gene calls are TRBV28 and TRBJ1-1; D gene unclear. Looked up from germline, CDR1 is MDHEN and CDR2 is SYDVKM. This CDR3 is built from 14 residues. The V gene lost 4 bases and the J gene lost 1 base, with 10 bases spanning the gap. DNA of the CDR3: TGTGCCAGCAGTTCCCCGGGAAAGAACACTGAAGCTTTCTTT. As protein: CASSSPGKNTEAFF.